This T cell receptor beta chain is from a study of OX40 agonist ivuxolimab in advanced cancers. Background on the study: Males comprised around 78% of the group, whose mean age was roughly 64 years (range roughly 20 to 85). Participants could have had prior anti-PD-1, anti-PD-L1 or anti-CTLA-4 therapy, and roughly 40% had some.

Patients were ruled out by autoimmune disease history or systemic immunosuppression. Collection of blood occurred at baseline, at cycle 4 day 1, and at cycle 7 day 1. TCRdb keeps only in-frame clones here, not all; method: immunoSEQ multiplex PCR. The sample records tens of thousands of clones, roughly 91% being singletons. The input for sequencing was CD4+ or CD8+ T cells sorted from blood, taken in a trial of the OX40 agonist ivuxolimab. The receptor was isolated from an adult with an advanced solid tumor such as melanoma, head and neck, liver or kidney cancer.

The CDR3 DNA follows: TGTGCCAGCAGCTTAACGTACCAGGGAAACACTGAAGCTTTCTTT. It codes for CASSLTYQGNTEAFF. V usage is TRBV7-2 and J usage is TRBJ1-1; maybe TRBD1 (5 bases). Per the germline V gene, CDR1 is SGHTA and CDR2 is FQGNSA. This CDR3 is 15 amino acids long. The V end lost 2 bases, the J end lost 2 bases, and 12 bases lay between the germline ends.